The 5 T cell receptor beta chains listed next were all sequenced from one sample in a study of control samples from healthy donors and cancer patients. Measured with immunoSEQ multiplex PCR; TCRdb has only the in-frame clones, and not every one. The sample lists about 160,000 clones; about 94% were seen once. The sequenced sample was PBMCs. These receptors were obtained from a man between 60 and 70 years old with colorectal cancer.

The chain has TRBV20-1 and TRBJ2-3; 8 nucleotides agree with TRBD2. There are 16 residues in the CDR3. CDR1 DFQATT and CDR2 SNEGSKA come from the germline V gene (reference sequence). V lost 3 bases to trimming and J lost 2 bases; unmatched junction nucleotides: 10. The CDR3 reads CSASHASGGFTDTQYF. CDR3 nucleotides: TGCAGTGCTAGTCACGCCAGCGGGGGCTTCACAGATACGCAGTATTTT.

V is TRBV5-8 and J is TRBJ2-3; 10 nucleotides line up with TRBD2. CDR1 SGHTS and CDR2 YDEGEE come from the germline V gene. V was clipped by 2 bases and J by 4 bases; unmatched bases: 10. The CDR3 sequence is 17 residues long. CDR3 DNA sequence: TGTGCCAGCAGCTTAGCGGGGGGGCCTGATCCATCAGATACGCAGTATTTT. As protein: CASSLAGGPDPSDTQYF. The full variable domain, rest sourced from reference TRBV5-8 and TRBJ2-3, is EAGVTQSPTHLIKTRGQQATLRCSPISGHTSVYWYQQALGLGLQFLLWYDEGEERNRGNFPPRFSGRQFPNYSSELNVNALELEDSALYLCASSLAGGPDPSDTQYFGPGTRLTVL.

The gene calls are TRBV12-3 or TRBV12-4 and TRBJ1-1, with TRBD1 as a possible D gene (5 bases). V lost 2 bases to trimming and J lost 7 bases, with 11 bases between them. The CDR3 extends over 13 amino acids. The CDR3 sequence is CASSLTGQHEAFF. CDR3 bases: TGTGCCAGCAGTTTAACAGGCCAGCATGAAGCTTTCTTT.

The J gene is TRBJ1-1, the V gene TRBV18; 7 bases line up with TRBD1. Germline lookup yields CDR1 KGHSH and CDR2 LQKENI. The CDR3 extends over 15 amino acids. V lost 1 base and J lost 3; bases outside the gene matches: 5. In DNA form, the CDR3 reads TGTGCCAGCTCACCACTGTTTCAGGGGGACACTGAAGCTTTCTTT. It is translated as CASSPLFQGDTEAFF.

This clone was counted once. The rearrangement uses TRBV9 and TRBJ2-5; 13 bases fit TRBD2. V gave up 2 bases and J gave up 3 bases; unmatched junction bases: 4. CDR3 length: 16 residues. CDR1 is SGDLS and CDR2 is YYNGEE in the germline V gene. The CDR3 reads CASSVGLAGSKETQYF. CDR3 nucleotide sequence: TGTGCCAGCAGCGTGGGACTAGCGGGGAGCAAAGAGACCCAGTACTTC. Supplemented by reference TRBV9 and TRBJ2-5, the full variable domain reads DSGVTQTPKHLITATGQRVTLRCSPRSGDLSVYWYQQSLDQGLQFLIQYYNGEERAKGNILERFSAQQFPDLHSELNLSSLELGDSALYFCASSVGLAGSKETQYFGPGTRLLVL.